Listed below are T cell receptor beta chains from one sample, sequenced in a study of a mutant IDH1 vaccine in newly diagnosed glioma. TCRdb's table, derived via immunoSEQ multiplex PCR, lists solely in-frame clones and lacks some. The sample carries 60,000 to 75,000 clones, around 74% recorded once. The sequenced sample was PBMCs, obtained from a glioma patient treated with radiotherapy, temozolomide or both. The receptor set was obtained from a man aged 45-65 years with glioma. Both conserved end residues are part of each CDR3. Fields, in order: V gene, CDR3 protein.

v_gene: TRBV6-5
CDR3aa: CASSYKGLYTDTQYF

v_gene: TRBV6-5
CDR3aa: CASSFRPPRDSPLHF

v_gene: TRBV7-2
CDR3aa: CASSVGGTSYEQYF

v_gene: TRBV7-9
CDR3aa: CASSLGGANYNEQFF

v_gene: TRBV5-1
CDR3aa: CASREGQGIYGYTF

v_gene: TRBV5-4
CDR3aa: CASSRTSLRTDTQYF

v_gene: TRBV7-9
CDR3aa: CASSPGTYGYTF

v_gene: TRBV18
CDR3aa: CASSPQTANTEAFF

v_gene: TRBV9
CDR3aa: CASSTTGTANTGELFF

v_gene: TRBV29-1
CDR3aa: CSVVNEKLFF

v_gene: TRBV5-1
CDR3aa: CASSSGTSVIAGELFF

v_gene: TRBV29-1
CDR3aa: CSVEGARALTNNEQFF

v_gene: TRBV7-2
CDR3aa: CASSRNQGYGYTF

v_gene: TRBV10-3
CDR3aa: CATNVGPSNEKLFF

v_gene: TRBV4-3
CDR3aa: CASSQVRATGELFF

v_gene: TRBV7-2
CDR3aa: CASSSDLAGNTIYF

v_gene: TRBV5-1
CDR3aa: CASSEEGSGANVLTF

v_gene: TRBV2
CDR3aa: CASSFSGGTDTQYF

v_gene: TRBV7-9
CDR3aa: CASSSVGGSGEQYF

v_gene: TRBV14
CDR3aa: CASSPIISGANVLTF

v_gene: TRBV30
CDR3aa: CAWTSQGELFF

v_gene: TRBV5-1
CDR3aa: CASSLSTSSYNEQFF

v_gene: TRBV6-6
CDR3aa: CASSYSGASYEQYF

v_gene: TRBV27
CDR3aa: CASSLSTGLAFF

v_gene: TRBV19
CDR3aa: CASSPDPSGNYGYTF

v_gene: TRBV10-3
CDR3aa: CAISGDRGFLYNEQFF

v_gene: TRBV27
CDR3aa: CASSLSFRSTSGSSYEQYF

v_gene: TRBV29-1
CDR3aa: CSADPQDRGGAFF

v_gene: TRBV7-2
CDR3aa: CASSTRTGPKLFF

v_gene: TRBV9
CDR3aa: CASSVSGGEETQYF

v_gene: TRBV18
CDR3aa: CASSPLPEAFQYF

v_gene: TRBV4-3
CDR3aa: CASSQTGPTSTDTQYF

v_gene: TRBV29-1
CDR3aa: CSVLGPEKGEAFF

v_gene: TRBV11-3
CDR3aa: CASSLAGRDNEQFF

v_gene: TRBV7-2
CDR3aa: CASRLGGSRGEKLFF

v_gene: TRBV9
CDR3aa: CASSTGPVDVQFF

v_gene: TRBV18
CDR3aa: CASSPLPLTANVLTF

v_gene: TRBV2
CDR3aa: CASSADREKLFF

v_gene: TRBV2
CDR3aa: CATFPGQGTYNEQFF

v_gene: TRBV7-3
CDR3aa: CASSLTQGSTEAFF